This paragraph covers one TCR beta chain sequence. These data come from a study of monozygotic twins with inflammatory bowel disease. The CDR3 is 14 amino acids. The germline CDR1 and CDR2 sequences are WSHSY and SAAADI. TCRdb processed the 5' RACE reads again and assigns one entry to each CDR3 protein, with no DNA. In total, the table holds nearly 450,000 distinct CDR3 sequences. Sequenced input: blood. This TCR was sampled from a human donor with ulcerative colitis or Crohn's disease, or a healthy co-twin of an affected twin (not recorded which). This chain links TRBV10-2 with TRBJ2-3; TCRdb picks TRBD2, but there is no DNA to check that call. The CDR3 is CASRREGLTDTQYF.